These T cell receptor beta chains were read from a single sample in a study of CD8+CD57+ T cells in acquired aplastic anemia. TCRdb recomputed calls from the reads with MiXCR, one row per CDR3 protein. The data contain some 170,000 distinct CDR3 sequences, around 40% of them singletons. The specimen sequenced was sorted CD4+, CD8+, or CD8+CD57+ T cells (not recorded which) from PBMCs. The receptors shown here come from a human donor in good health. Both conserved end residues are part of each CDR3. A D gene is named only where the DNA matches it firmly. Clone size, where shown, is once, few, many, or a class for clones that have expanded.

cdr3_nt	cdr3_aa	cdr3_length	clone_size	d_call	v_call	j_call
TGCGCCAGCAGTGAAGGCAACTATGGCTACACCTTC	CASSEGNYGYTF	12	many	-	TRBV10-2	TRBJ1-2
TGCGCCAGCAGCCATATGGGACTAGCGTCGTACGAGCAGTACTTC	CASSHMGLASYEQYF	15	many	TRBD2	TRBV4-1	TRBJ2-7
TGTGCCAGCAGGAGACAGGGGTTCGGCTATGGCTACACCTTC	CASRRQGFGYGYTF	14	-	TRBD1	TRBV2	TRBJ1-2
TGTGCCAGCAGCTTAGTAACTGGCGGGGGCCGAAATTTT	CASSLVTGGGRNF	13	many	-	TRBV7-2	TRBJ2-3
TGTGCCAGCAGCGTAGGGGGGGGAGTGCTTACCGCCGGGGAGCTGTTTTTT	CASSVGGGVLTAGELFF	17	-	TRBD2	TRBV9	TRBJ2-2
TGTGCCAGCAGCCTTGGGGGGGAGAGCTCCTACGAGCAGTACTTC	CASSLGGESSYEQYF	15	few	TRBD2	TRBV5-4	TRBJ2-7
TGTGCCAGCACCCGGGACAGGGCTTCCGATTCACCCCTCCACTTT	CASTRDRASDSPLHF	15	few	TRBD1	TRBV2	TRBJ1-6
TGCGCCAGCAGCCGTATCCGACTAGTTGAGACCCAGTACTTC	CASSRIRLVETQYF	14	-	-	TRBV5-1	TRBJ2-5
TGTGCCATCAAACCGGGACAGGGGGTGGGGGAGCTGTTTTTT	CAIKPGQGVGELFF	14	once	TRBD1	TRBV10-3	TRBJ2-2
TGCGGTGTTCAGGGGGAGCAGAAAGACTACAATGGGCAGTTCTTC	CGVQGEQKDYNGQFF	15	-	TRBD1	TRBV20-1	TRBJ2-1
TGTGCCAGCAGGGACTCGACTAGCAATCAGCCCCAGCATTTT	CASRDSTSNQPQHF	14	few	-	TRBV2	TRBJ1-5
TGTGCCAGCAGCGCCACTTGGGGTGAGAATTCACCCCTCCACTTT	CASSATWGENSPLHF	15	many	-	TRBV5-6	TRBJ1-6
TGTGCCAGCAGTGCATCGGGAGGGCCGACAGATACGCAGTATTTT	CASSASGGPTDTQYF	15	many	TRBD2	TRBV6-1	TRBJ2-3
TGCGCCAGCAGCCAAGCATCCCAAGGGCCAGGGGGAGGTGAGCAGTTCTTC	CASSQASQGPGGGEQFF	17	few	-	TRBV4-1	TRBJ2-1
TGTGCCAGCAGCTTACGGACGAATAACTATGGCTACACCTTC	CASSLRTNNYGYTF	14	once	-	TRBV5-5	TRBJ1-2
TGTGCCAGCAGCTTCCTCCCGCGAGCGGATACGCAGTATTTT	CASSFLPRADTQYF	14	-	-	TRBV7-6	TRBJ2-3
TGCAGTGCTAGCAGAGGGCTGGGTTCCTACGAGCAGTACTTC	CSASRGLGSYEQYF	14	many	-	TRBV20-1	TRBJ2-7
TGTGCCACCAGCAGCTCGTTCTTCATCGGGACCTACGAGCAGTACTTC	CATSSSFFIGTYEQYF	16	-	-	TRBV15	TRBJ2-7
TGCAGTGCTTCTCGTCGCGGGACTAGCGGGGGATACGAGCAGTACTTC	CSASRRGTSGGYEQYF	16	many	TRBD2	TRBV20-1	TRBJ2-7
TGTGCCAGCAGCTTAACCTCGGGGGGAAGTGCGCGGGAGCAGTACTTC	CASSLTSGGSAREQYF	16	many	TRBD2	TRBV11-1	TRBJ2-7